These 8 T cell receptor beta chains share one sample of origin, sequenced in a study of blood T cell repertoires in COVID-19. Clones were read by immunoSEQ multiplex PCR, and TCRdb kept only the in-frame ones, dropping some. This table has roughly 200,000 clones, 85% appearing once. Sequenced: PBMCs or T cells enriched from blood (not recorded which). These receptor sequences come from a man in his forties or fifties who had recovered from COVID-19.

The chain couples TRBV11-2 to TRBJ1-2, with 10 bases aligning to TRBD1. The germline gives CDR1 SGHAT, CDR2 FQNNGV. Trimming at V came to 5 bases and at J to 4 bases, leaving 4 bases not matched to a gene. This CDR3 comprises 14 residues. CDR3 loop: CASSPWTGGYGYTF. CDR3 coding DNA: TGTGCCAGCAGCCCGTGGACAGGGGGCTATGGCTACACCTTC. Using reference TRBV11-2 and TRBJ1-2 for the parts outside the CDR3, the full variable domain is EAGVAQSPRYKIIEKRQSVAFWCNPISGHATLYWYQQILGQGPKLLIQFQNNGVVDDSQLPKDRFSAERLKGVDSTLKIQPAKLEDSAVYLCASSPWTGGYGYTFGSGTRLTVV.

The chain is built from TRBV6-1 and TRBJ2-7, with 8 bases lining up with TRBD1. Germline CDR1 is MNHNS and CDR2 is SASEGT. The CDR3 consists of 15 residues. The V gene end was trimmed by 0 bases and the J gene end by 5 bases; junction bases not matched to a gene: 6. CDR3 protein: CASSEAGTGIHEQYF. The CDR3 bases are TGTGCCAGCAGTGAAGCAGGGACAGGCATCCACGAGCAGTACTTC.

The rearrangement links TRBV6-5 to TRBJ1-3, with D unresolved. The CDR3 loop spans 14 amino acids. Between the trimmed V and J ends, which lost 5 bases and 7 bases, there was a span of 15 bases. The germline gives CDR1 MNHEY, CDR2 SVGAGI. CDR3 sequence: CASSPSYAGNTIYF. DNA for the CDR3: TGTGCCAGCAGTCCTAGTTACGCGGGCAACACCATATATTTT.

This clone occurred a few times. The chain employs TRBV25-1 and TRBJ2-1; 7 bases are shared with TRBD2. CDR3 length: 15 amino acids. The germline V gene has CDR1 MGHDK and CDR2 SYGVNS. J lost 6 bases, V lost 2 bases, and 7 bases had no gene match. Here the CDR3 DNA reads TGTGCCAGCAGTGAACTAGCGGCCCGGGGCAATGAGCAGTTCTTC. This sequence encodes CASSELAARGNEQFF.

The rearrangement links TRBV6-6 to TRBJ2-7; a weak D match, TRBD2 (5 bases). This CDR3 is 14 amino acids long. V lost 0 bases and J lost 1, with 7 bases in between. The germline V gene has CDR1 MNHNY and CDR2 SVGAGI (reference sequence). CDR3 nucleotides: TGTGCCAGCAGTTACTCCAGCGGATCCTACGAGCAGTACTTC. Translation: CASSYSSGSYEQYF.

The V gene is TRBV29-1, the J gene TRBJ2-3; D ambiguous. Germline V CDR1 and CDR2: SQVTM, ANQGSEA. V lost 4 bases and J lost 2, with 13 bases in between. This CDR3 is 14 amino acids long. The CDR3 nucleotides read TGCAGCGTTGTTCCCGTTCAACACACAGATACGCAGTATTTT. It translates to CSVVPVQHTDTQYF.

The genes are TRBV5-4 and TRBJ1-2; a weak D match, TRBD1 (5 bases). Trimming removed 4 bases at V and 3 bases at J, with 22 bases between. Germline loops: CDR1 SGHNT, CDR2 YYREEE (reference sequence). CDR3 length: 17 amino acids. CDR3 amino acids: CASSPGMFARADYGYTF. The CDR3 bases are TGTGCCAGCAGCCCGGGTATGTTTGCCAGGGCGGACTATGGCTACACCTTC.

V gene TRBV7-2 combines with J gene TRBJ1-2; weak D call: TRBD1 (5 bases). V was trimmed by 5 bases and J by 3 bases, leaving 13 bases between them. The CDR3 has 14 amino acids. Germline CDR1 SGHTA, CDR2 FQGNSA. The CDR3 sequence is CASSQGRGDYGYTF. Written as DNA, the CDR3 is TGTGCCAGCAGCCAGGGAAGGGGCGACTATGGCTACACCTTC.